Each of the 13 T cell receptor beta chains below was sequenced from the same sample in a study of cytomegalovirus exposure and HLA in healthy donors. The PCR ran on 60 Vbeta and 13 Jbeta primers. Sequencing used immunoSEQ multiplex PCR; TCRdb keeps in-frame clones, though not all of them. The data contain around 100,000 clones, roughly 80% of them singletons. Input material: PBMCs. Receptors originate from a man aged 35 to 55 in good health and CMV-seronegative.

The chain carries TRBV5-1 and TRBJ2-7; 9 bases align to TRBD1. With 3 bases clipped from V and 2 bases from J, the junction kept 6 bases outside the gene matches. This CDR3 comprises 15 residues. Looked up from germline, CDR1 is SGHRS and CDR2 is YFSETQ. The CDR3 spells CASSSEDRGTYEQYF. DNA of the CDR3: TGCGCCAGCAGCTCTGAGGACAGGGGAACCTACGAGCAGTACTTC.

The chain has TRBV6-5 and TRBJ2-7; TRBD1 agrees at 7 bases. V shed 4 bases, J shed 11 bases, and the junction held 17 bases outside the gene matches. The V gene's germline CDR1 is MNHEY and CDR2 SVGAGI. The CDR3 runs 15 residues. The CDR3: CASSFRPNGGQGEYF. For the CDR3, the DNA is TGTGCCAGCAGTTTCCGCCCCAATGGTGGGCAGGGGGAGTACTTC.

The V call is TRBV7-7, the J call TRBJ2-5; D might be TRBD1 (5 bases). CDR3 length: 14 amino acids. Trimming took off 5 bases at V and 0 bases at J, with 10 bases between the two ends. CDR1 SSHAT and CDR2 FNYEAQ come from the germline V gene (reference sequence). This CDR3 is CASSKGQHQETQYF. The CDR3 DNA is TGTGCCAGCAGCAAAGGACAACACCAAGAGACCCAGTACTTC.

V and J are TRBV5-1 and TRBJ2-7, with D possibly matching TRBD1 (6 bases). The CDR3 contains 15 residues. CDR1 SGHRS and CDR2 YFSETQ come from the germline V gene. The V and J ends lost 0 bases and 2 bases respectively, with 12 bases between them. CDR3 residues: CASSLDGQSPYEQYV. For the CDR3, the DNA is TGCGCCAGCAGCTTGGATGGACAGAGTCCCTACGAGCAGTACGTC.

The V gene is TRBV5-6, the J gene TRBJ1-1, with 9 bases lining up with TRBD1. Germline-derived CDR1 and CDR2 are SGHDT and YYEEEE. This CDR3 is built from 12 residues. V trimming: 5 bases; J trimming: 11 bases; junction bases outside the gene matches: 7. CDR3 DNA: TGTGCCAGCAGTCTGGACAGGGGTGCTGCTTTCTTT. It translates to CASSLDRGAAFF.

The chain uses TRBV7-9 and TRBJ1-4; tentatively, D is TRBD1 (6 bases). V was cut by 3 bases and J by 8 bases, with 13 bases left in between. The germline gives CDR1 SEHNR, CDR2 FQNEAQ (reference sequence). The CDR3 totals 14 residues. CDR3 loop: CASSFETGQEKLFF. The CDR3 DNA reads TGTGCCAGCAGCTTCGAGACAGGACAGGAAAAACTGTTTTTT.

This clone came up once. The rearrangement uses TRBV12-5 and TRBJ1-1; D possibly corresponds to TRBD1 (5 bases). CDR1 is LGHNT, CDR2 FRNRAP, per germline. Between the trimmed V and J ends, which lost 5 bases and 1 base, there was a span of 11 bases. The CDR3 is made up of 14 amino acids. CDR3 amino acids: CASGPSDRNTEAFF. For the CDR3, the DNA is TGTGCTAGTGGTCCATCCGACAGGAACACTGAAGCTTTCTTT.

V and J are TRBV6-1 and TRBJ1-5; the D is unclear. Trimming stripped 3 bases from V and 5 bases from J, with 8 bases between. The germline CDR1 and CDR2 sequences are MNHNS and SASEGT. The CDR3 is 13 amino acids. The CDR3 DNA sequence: TGTGCCAGCAGTGAGAAGGGAGATCAGCCCCAGCATTTT. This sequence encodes CASSEKGDQPQHF.

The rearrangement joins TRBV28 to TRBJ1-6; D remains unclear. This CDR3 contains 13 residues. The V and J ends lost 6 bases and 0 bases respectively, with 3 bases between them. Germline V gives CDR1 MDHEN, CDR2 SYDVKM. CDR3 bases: TGTGCCAGCAGCGGCTCCTATAATTCACCCCTCCACTTT. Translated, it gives CASSGSYNSPLHF. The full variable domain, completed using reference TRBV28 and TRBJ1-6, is DVKVTQSSRYLVKRTGEKVFLECVQDMDHENMFWYRQDPGLGLRLIYFSYDVKMKEKGDIPEGYSVSREKKERFSLILESASTNQTSMYLCASSGSYNSPLHFGNGTRLTVT.

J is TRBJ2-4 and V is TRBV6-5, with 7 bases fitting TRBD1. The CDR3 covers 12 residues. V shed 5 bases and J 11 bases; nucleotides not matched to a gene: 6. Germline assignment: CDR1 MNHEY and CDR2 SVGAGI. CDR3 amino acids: CASSVGQALQYF. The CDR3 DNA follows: TGTGCCAGCAGTGTAGGACAGGCACTTCAGTACTTC.

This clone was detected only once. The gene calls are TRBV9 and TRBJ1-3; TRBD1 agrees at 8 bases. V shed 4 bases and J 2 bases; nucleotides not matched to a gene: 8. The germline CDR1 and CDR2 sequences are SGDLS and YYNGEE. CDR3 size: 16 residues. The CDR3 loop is CASSQATGEAGNTIYF. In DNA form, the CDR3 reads TGTGCCAGCAGCCAGGCGACAGGGGAAGCTGGAAACACCATATATTTT.

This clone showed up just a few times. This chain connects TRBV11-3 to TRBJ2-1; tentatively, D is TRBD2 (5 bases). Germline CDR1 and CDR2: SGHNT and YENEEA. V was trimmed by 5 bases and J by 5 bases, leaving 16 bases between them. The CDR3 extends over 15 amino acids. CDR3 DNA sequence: TGTGCCAGCAGCCCCGGACTTATGAACGACAATGAGCAGTTCTTC. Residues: CASSPGLMNDNEQFF.

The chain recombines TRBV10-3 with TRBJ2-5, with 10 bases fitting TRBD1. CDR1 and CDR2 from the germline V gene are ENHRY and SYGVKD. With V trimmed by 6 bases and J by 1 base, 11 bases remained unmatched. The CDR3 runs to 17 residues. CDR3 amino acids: CAIRPDRGERGQETQYF. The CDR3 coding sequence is TGTGCCATCAGACCGGACAGGGGGGAACGGGGCCAAGAGACCCAGTACTTC.